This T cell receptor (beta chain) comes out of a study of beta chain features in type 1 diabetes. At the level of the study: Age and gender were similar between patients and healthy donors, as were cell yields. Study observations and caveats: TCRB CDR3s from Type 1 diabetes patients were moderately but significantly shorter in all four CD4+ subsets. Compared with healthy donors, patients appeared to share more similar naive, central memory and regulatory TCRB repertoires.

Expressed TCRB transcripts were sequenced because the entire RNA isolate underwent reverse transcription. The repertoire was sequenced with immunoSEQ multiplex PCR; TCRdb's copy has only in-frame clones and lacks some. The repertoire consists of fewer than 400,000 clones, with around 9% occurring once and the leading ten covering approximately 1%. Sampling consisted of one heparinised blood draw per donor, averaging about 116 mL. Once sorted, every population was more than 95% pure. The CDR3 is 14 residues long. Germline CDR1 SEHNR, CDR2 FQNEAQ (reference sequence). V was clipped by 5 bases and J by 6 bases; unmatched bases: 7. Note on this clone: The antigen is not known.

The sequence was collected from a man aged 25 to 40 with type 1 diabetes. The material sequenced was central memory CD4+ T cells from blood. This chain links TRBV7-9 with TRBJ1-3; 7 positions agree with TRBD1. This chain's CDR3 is CASSAGGTINTIYF. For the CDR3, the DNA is TGTGCCAGCAGCGCAGGGGGGACAATAAACACCATATATTTT.